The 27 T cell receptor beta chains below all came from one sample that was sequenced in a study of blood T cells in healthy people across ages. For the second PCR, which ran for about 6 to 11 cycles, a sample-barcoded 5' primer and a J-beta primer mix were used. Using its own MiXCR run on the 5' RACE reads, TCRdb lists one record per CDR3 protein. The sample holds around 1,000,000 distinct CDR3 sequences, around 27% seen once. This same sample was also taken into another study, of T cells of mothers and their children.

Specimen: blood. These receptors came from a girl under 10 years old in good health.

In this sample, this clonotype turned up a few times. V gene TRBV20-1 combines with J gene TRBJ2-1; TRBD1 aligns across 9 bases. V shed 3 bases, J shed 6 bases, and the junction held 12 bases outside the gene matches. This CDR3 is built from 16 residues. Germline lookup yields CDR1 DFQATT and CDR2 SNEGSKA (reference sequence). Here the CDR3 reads CSASDFGTGISNEQFF. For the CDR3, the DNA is TGCAGTGCTAGTGATTTTGGGACAGGGATTAGCAATGAGCAGTTCTTC.

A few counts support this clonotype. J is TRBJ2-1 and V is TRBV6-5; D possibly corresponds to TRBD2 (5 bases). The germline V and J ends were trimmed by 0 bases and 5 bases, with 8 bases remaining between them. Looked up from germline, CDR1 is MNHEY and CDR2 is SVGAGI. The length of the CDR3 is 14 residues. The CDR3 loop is CASSYSEADNEQFF. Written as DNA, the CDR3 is TGTGCCAGCAGTTACTCCGAAGCGGACAATGAGCAGTTCTTC.

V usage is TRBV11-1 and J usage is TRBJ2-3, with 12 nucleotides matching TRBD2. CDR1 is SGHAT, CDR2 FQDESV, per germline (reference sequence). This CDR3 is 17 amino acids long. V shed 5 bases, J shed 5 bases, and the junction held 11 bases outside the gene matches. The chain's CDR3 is CASSPYRTSGIGDTQYF. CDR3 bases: TGTGCCAGCAGCCCTTACAGGACTAGCGGGATTGGAGATACGCAGTATTTT.

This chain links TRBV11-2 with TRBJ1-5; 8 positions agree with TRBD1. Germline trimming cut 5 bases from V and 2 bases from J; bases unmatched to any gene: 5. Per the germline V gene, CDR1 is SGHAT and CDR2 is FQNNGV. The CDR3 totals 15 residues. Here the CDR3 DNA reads TGTGCCAGCAGCGCAGGGGGCGCGGGCAATCAGCCCCAGCATTTT. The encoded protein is CASSAGGAGNQPQHF.

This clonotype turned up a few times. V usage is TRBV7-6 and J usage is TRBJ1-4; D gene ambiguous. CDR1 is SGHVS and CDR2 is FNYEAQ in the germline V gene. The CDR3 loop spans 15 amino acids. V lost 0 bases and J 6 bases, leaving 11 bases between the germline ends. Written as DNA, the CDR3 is TGTGCCAGCAGCTTAGCCCCCTTTCAGGATGAAAAACTGTTTTTT. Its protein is CASSLAPFQDEKLFF.

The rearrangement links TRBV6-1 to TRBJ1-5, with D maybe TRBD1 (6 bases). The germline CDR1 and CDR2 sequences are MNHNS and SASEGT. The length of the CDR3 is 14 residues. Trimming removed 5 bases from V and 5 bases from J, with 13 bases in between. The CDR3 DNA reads TGTGCCAGCAGTCCCAGACAGGCCGATCAGCCCCAGCATTTT. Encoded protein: CASSPRQADQPQHF.

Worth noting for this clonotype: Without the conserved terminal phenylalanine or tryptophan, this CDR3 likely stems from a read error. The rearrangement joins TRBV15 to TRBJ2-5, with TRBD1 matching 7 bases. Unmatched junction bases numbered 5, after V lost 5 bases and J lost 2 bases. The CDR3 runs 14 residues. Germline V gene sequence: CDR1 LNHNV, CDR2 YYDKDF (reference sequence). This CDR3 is CATSAQGVQETQYL. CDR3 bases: TGTGCCACCAGCGCTCAGGGGGTACAAGAGACCCAGTACCTC.

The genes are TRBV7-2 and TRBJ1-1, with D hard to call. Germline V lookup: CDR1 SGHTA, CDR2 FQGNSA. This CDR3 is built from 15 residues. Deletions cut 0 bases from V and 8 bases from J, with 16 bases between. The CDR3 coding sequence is TGTGCCAGCAGCTTAGCCTGGGAACAAACCCACGAAGCTTTCTTT. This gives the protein CASSLAWEQTHEAFF.

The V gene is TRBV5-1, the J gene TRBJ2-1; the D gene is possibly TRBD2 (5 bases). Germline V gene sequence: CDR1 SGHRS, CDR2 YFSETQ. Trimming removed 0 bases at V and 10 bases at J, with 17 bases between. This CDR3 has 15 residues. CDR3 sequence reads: CASSLVAITEEEQFF. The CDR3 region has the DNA TGCGCCAGCAGCTTGGTTGCGATTACGGAGGAAGAGCAGTTCTTC.

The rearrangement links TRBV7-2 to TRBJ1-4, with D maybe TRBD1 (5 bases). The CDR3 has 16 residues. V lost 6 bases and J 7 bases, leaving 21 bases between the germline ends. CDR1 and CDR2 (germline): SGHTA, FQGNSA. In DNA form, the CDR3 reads TGTGCCAGCAGTTTGAGGACCGGGACCTCCATTGAAAAACTGTTTTTT. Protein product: CASSLRTGTSIEKLFF.

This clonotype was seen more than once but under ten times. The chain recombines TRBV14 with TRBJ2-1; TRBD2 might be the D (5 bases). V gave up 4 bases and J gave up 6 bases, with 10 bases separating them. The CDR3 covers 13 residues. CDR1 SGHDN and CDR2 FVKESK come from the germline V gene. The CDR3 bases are TGTGCCAGCAGCCCGATCCGGGGCAATGAGCAGTTCTTC. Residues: CASSPIRGNEQFF.

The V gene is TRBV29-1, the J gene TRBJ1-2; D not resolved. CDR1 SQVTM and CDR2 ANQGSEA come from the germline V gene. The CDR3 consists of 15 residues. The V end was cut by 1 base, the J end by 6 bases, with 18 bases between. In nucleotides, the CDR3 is TGCAGCGTTGAAGGAAGAGGGATAGGCCACGATGGCTACACCTTC. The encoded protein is CSVEGRGIGHDGYTF.

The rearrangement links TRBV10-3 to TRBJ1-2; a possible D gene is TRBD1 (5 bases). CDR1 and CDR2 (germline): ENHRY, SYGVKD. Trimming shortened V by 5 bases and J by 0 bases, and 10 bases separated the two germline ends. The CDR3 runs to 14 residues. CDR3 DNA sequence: TGTGCCATCAGTAACGGGGCCTCTAACTATGGCTACACCTTC. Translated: CAISNGASNYGYTF.

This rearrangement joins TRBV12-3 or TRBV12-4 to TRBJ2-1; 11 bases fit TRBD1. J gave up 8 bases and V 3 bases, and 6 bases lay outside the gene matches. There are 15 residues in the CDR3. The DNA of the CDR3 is TGTGCCAGCAGTTTTTTCGGACAGGGGGCAGATGAGCAGTTCTTC. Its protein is CASSFFGQGADEQFF.

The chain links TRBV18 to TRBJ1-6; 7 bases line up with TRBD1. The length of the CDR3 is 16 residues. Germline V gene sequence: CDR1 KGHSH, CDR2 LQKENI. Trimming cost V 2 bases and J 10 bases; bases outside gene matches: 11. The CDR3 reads CASSPGGFGTDSPLHF. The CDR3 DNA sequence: TGTGCCAGCTCACCAGGAGGTTTCGGGACAGACTCACCCCTCCACTTT.

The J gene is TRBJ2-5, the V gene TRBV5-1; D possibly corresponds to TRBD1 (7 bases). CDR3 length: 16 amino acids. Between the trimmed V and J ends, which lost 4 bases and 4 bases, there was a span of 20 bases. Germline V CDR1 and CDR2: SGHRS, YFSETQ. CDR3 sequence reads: CASSMNRGGRRETQYF. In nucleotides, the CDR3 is TGCGCCAGCAGCATGAACAGGGGAGGTCGCCGAGAGACCCAGTACTTC.

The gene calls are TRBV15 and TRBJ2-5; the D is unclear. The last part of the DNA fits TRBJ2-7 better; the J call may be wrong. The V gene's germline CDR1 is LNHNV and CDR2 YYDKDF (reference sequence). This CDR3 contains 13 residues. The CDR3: CATSRSPGYEQYF. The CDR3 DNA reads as TGTGCCACCAGCAGGTCTCCTGGCTACGAGCAGTACTTC.

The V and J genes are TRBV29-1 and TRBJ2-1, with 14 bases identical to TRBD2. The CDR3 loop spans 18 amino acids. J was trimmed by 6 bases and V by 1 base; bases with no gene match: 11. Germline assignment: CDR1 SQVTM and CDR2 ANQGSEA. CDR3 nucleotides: TGCAGCGTTGAAGGCCCGGGACTAGCGGGAGACATAAGCAATGAGCAGTTCTTC. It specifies CSVEGPGLAGDISNEQFF.

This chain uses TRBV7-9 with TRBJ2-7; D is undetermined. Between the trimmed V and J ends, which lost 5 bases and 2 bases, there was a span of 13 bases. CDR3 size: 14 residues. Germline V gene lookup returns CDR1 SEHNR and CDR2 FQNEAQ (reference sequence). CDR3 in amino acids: CASSQQQSTYEQYF. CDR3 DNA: TGTGCCAGCAGCCAGCAACAATCTACCTACGAGCAGTACTTC.

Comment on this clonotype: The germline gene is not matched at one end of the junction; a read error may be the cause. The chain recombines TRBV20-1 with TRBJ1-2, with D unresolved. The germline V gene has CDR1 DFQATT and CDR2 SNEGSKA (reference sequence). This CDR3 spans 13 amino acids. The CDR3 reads CSARPAGFYGYTF. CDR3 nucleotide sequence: TGCAGCGCTAGACCAGCTGGGTTTTATGGCTACACCTTC.

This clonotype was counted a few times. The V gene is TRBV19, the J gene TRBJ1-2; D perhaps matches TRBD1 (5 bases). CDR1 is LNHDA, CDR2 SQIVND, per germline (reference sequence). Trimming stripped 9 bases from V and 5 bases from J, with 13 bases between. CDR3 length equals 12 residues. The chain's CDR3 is CASGIDSYGYTF. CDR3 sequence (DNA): TGTGCCAGCGGCATCGACAGTTATGGCTACACCTTC. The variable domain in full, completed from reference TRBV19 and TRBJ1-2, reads DGGITQSPKYLFRKEGQNVTLSCEQNLNHDAMYWYRQDPGQGLRLIYYSQIVNDFQKGDIAEGYSVSREKKESFPLTVTSAQKNPTAFYLCASGIDSYGYTFGSGTRLTVV.

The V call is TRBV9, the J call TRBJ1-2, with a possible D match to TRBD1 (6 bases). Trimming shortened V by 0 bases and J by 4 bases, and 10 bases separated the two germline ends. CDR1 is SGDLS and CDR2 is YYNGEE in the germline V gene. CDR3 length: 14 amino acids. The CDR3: CASSVGLGGYGYTF. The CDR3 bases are TGTGCCAGCAGCGTAGGCCTAGGGGGCTATGGCTACACCTTC. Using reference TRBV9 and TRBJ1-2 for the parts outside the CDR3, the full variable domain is DSGVTQTPKHLITATGQRVTLRCSPRSGDLSVYWYQQSLDQGLQFLIQYYNGEERAKGNILERFSAQQFPDLHSELNLSSLELGDSALYFCASSVGLGGYGYTFGSGTRLTVV.

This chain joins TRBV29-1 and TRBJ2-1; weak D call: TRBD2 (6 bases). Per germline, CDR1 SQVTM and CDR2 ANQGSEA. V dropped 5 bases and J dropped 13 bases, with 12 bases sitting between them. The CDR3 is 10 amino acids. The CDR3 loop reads CSVTSGGQFF. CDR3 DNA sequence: TGCAGCGTTACGTCCGGGGGACAGTTCTTC.

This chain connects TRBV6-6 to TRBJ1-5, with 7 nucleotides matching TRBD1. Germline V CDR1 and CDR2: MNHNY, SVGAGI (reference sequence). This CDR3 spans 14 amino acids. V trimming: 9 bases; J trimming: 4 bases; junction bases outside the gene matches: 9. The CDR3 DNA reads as TGTGCCAGTCATAATCAGGGGGTTAATCAGCCCCAGCATTTT. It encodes CASHNQGVNQPQHF.

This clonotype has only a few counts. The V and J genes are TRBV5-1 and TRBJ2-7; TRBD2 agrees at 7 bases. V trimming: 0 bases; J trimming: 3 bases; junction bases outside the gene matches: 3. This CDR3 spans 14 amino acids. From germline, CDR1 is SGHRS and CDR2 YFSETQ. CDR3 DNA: TGCGCCAGCAGCTTGGGCCGGGACTACTACGAGCAGTACTTC. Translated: CASSLGRDYYEQYF.

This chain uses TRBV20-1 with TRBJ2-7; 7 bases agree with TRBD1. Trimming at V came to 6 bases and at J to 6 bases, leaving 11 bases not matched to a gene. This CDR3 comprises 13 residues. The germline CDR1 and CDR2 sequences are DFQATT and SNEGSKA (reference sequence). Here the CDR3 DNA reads TGCAGTGCAAGTGGACAGGCCTGGAGCGAGCAGTACTTC. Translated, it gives CSASGQAWSEQYF.

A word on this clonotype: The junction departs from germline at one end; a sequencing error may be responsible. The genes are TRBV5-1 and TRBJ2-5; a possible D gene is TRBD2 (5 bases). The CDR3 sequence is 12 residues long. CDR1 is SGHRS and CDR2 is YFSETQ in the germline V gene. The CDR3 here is CASSLEGGERFF. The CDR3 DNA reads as TGCGCCAGCAGCTTGGAGGGCGGTGAGCGGTTCTTC.